Given below is one T cell receptor beta chain in context. What it binds is unknown. This entry belongs to a study of cytotoxic CD8 clonotypes in ibrutinib-treated CLL. Study overall: Partial responses numbered roughly 25 and complete responses 2; after a median around 70 months, about 14 stayed remitted and about 12 progressed.

Depth targeted 1 in 200,000 to 1 in 1 million T cells, averaging around 10x coverage per clonotype. The table came from immunoSEQ multiplex PCR; TCRdb's copy has only in-frame clones and leaves some out. The sample has over 15,000 clones, 81% seen once. Germline V gives CDR1 SGHNT, CDR2 YYREEE (reference sequence). With 0 bases removed from V and 2 bases from J, the gap between germline ends came to 11 bases. CDR3 size: 15 residues. Study-level results: Sampling schedules were unmatched across sustained-remission and progressing patients. Clonality was elevated at ibrutinib response and had returned toward baseline at progression.

This chain joins TRBV5-4 and TRBJ1-2; D call uncertain. The sample was PBMCs, taken before ibrutinib treatment. This sequence was found in a human donor with chronic lymphocytic leukemia. CDR3: CASSLVGGRNYGYTF. The CDR3 bases are TGTGCCAGCAGCTTGGTGGGCGGCAGAAACTATGGCTACACCTTC.